This TCR beta chain is from a study of monozygotic twins with inflammatory bowel disease. Study-wide results and limits: Repertoire similarity matched across concordant and discordant twins, perhaps owing to limited power. Healthy twins showed more clonotype sharing with others than IBD patients, especially patients with disease activity.

The CDR3 is made up of 15 amino acids. Germline-derived CDR1 and CDR2 are MNHEY and SVGEGT. On this clonotype itself: What it binds is unknown.

There were approximately 3,800 ng of total RNA used for each TCR library. Each CDR3 protein gets one entry in TCRdb, which reprocessed the 5' RACE reads and gives no DNA. This listing includes fewer than 550,000 distinct CDR3 sequences. Whole blood served as the source of total RNA, and no T cell sorting took place. The specimen was blood. The source is a human donor with ulcerative colitis or Crohn's disease, or a healthy co-twin of an affected twin (not recorded which). The V and J genes are TRBV6-2 or TRBV6-3 and TRBJ2-3; TCRdb designates TRBD2, a call that cannot be tested without DNA. The CDR3 loop is CASSLEGGGRDTQYF.